Shown below are 21 T cell receptor beta chains from a single sample sequenced in a study of blood T cell repertoires in COVID-19. Here immunoSEQ multiplex PCR was the method, and the copy in TCRdb shows in-frame clones only, minus some. The repertoire holds some 390,000 clones, with around 87% as singletons. The sample was peripheral blood. The source of these receptors is a woman aged 60-75 years with COVID-19, enrolled during active disease.

The V and J genes are TRBV19 and TRBJ2-5; 9 bases line up with TRBD1. Losses at the gene ends were 2 bases for V and 1 base for J; bases not matched to a gene: 2. CDR1 and CDR2 (germline): LNHDA, SQIVND (reference sequence). This CDR3 spans 15 amino acids. CDR3: CASSIMGQGQETQYF. DNA of the CDR3: TGTGCCAGTAGTATAATGGGACAGGGCCAAGAGACCCAGTACTTC.

V usage is TRBV6-5 and J usage is TRBJ2-1, with unresolved D. The germline gives CDR1 MNHEY, CDR2 SVGAGI. Trimming took off 7 bases at V and 4 bases at J, with 8 bases between the two ends. The CDR3 runs to 12 residues. The CDR3, as DNA: TGTGCCAGCACAAGAGGTTACAATGAGCAGTTCTTC. Its translation: CASTRGYNEQFF.

J is TRBJ2-5 and V is TRBV5-1; 8 bases align to TRBD1. Germline CDR1 is SGHRS and CDR2 is YFSETQ. This CDR3 is 14 amino acids long. After removal of 4 bases from V and 4 bases from J, the junction contained 6 bases not matched to a gene. The DNA of the CDR3 is TGCGCCAGCAGCCCGGGACAGGAAGGAGAGACCCAGTACTTC. Its protein product is CASSPGQEGETQYF.

The chain couples TRBV7-2 to TRBJ1-5; tentative D call: TRBD1 (6 bases). The germline V and J ends were trimmed by 3 bases and 4 bases, with 16 bases remaining between them. Germline CDR1 SGHTA, CDR2 FQGNSA. This CDR3 has 16 residues. CDR3 region: CASSFSQGLLNQPQHF. The CDR3 DNA follows: TGTGCCAGCAGCTTCTCCCAGGGGTTATTAAATCAGCCCCAGCATTTT. The full variable domain, completed using reference TRBV7-2 and TRBJ1-5, is GAGVSQSPSNKVTEKGKDVELRCDPISGHTALYWYRQSLGQGLEFLIYFQGNSAPDKSGLPSDRFSAERTGGSVSTLTIQRTQQEDSAVYLCASSFSQGLLNQPQHFGDGTRLSIL.

The chain is built from TRBV5-4 and TRBJ2-7; 8 bases line up with TRBD2. Trimming took 4 bases from V and 6 from J; bases not matched to a gene: 6. This CDR3 contains 13 residues. Germline loops: CDR1 SGHNT, CDR2 YYREEE (reference sequence). This chain's CDR3 is CASSPGLAPEQYF. Written as DNA, the CDR3 is TGTGCCAGCAGCCCCGGACTAGCACCCGAGCAGTACTTC.

The chain recombines TRBV5-1 with TRBJ2-3, with TRBD1 as a possible D gene (5 bases). V was shortened by 1 base and J by 2 bases, with 8 bases between the two germline ends. CDR3 length: 14 amino acids. CDR1 and CDR2 from the germline V gene are SGHRS and YFSETQ. Written as DNA, the CDR3 is TGCGCCAGCAGCTTGCCCGGACACACAGATACGCAGTATTTT. Translating it yields CASSLPGHTDTQYF.

Details on this clone: The sample holds other DNA sequences that translate to the same CDR3. This chain uses TRBV9 with TRBJ1-2, with 9 bases lining up with TRBD1. The CDR3 has 14 residues. Trimming took 2 bases from V and 4 from J; bases not matched to a gene: 3. Per the germline V gene, CDR1 is SGDLS and CDR2 is YYNGEE. The DNA of the CDR3 is TGTGCCAGCAGCGTGGGACAGGGAGGCTATGGCTACACCTTC. The encoded protein is CASSVGQGGYGYTF. Looking up the rest from reference TRBV9 and TRBJ1-2 gives the full variable domain: DSGVTQTPKHLITATGQRVTLRCSPRSGDLSVYWYQQSLDQGLQFLIQYYNGEERAKGNILERFSAQQFPDLHSELNLSSLELGDSALYFCASSVGQGGYGYTFGSGTRLTVV.

V is TRBV2 and J is TRBJ2-5, with a tentative D call TRBD2 (5 bases). The CDR3 consists of 15 residues. The V and J ends lost 3 bases and 4 bases respectively, with 15 bases between them. Germline CDR1 SNHLY, CDR2 FYNNEI. As DNA, the CDR3 is TGTGCCAGCAGTGATCATCGGGCGGGCCGAGAGACCCAGTACTTC. Its translation is CASSDHRAGRETQYF.

This chain joins TRBV6-1 and TRBJ2-7; D possibly corresponds to TRBD1 (5 bases). CDR1 is MNHNS and CDR2 is SASEGT in the germline V gene. Trimming took off 3 bases at V and 2 bases at J, with 14 bases between the two ends. The CDR3 contains 15 residues. In DNA, the CDR3 is TGTGCCAGCAGTGACGGTGGGGCCGGAGCCTACGAGCAGTACTTC. It yields the protein CASSDGGAGAYEQYF.

The chain employs TRBV5-1 and TRBJ1-6; 8 positions match TRBD1. The CDR3 runs to 13 residues. The V and J ends lost 4 bases and 10 bases, in that order; junction bases with no gene match: 4. Germline CDR1 reads SGHRS; CDR2 reads YFSETQ. CDR3 coding DNA: TGCGCCAGCAGCGAGACAGGGGACTCACCCCTCCACTTT. It is translated as CASSETGDSPLHF.

In regard to this clone: Within the sample, other DNA sequences also encode this same CDR3. The chain recombines TRBV3-1 (or the pseudogene TRBV3-2) with TRBJ1-2; possibly TRBD1 for D (5 bases). The germline gives CDR1 LGHDT, CDR2 YNNKEL (reference sequence). Trimming stripped 1 base from V and 4 bases from J, with 7 bases between. The CDR3 is 13 residues long. The chain's CDR3 is CASSQAGLYGYTF. CDR3 DNA sequence: TGTGCCAGCAGCCAAGCAGGGCTCTATGGCTACACCTTC.

The rearrangement joins TRBV28 to TRBJ2-1; maybe TRBD2 (7 bases). V lost 3 bases and J lost 7, with 13 bases in between. Germline V gives CDR1 MDHEN, CDR2 SYDVKM. The CDR3 length is 14 residues. The CDR3 DNA follows: TGTGCCAGCAGTTTTCGGGGGGCGGTAAATGAGCAGTTCTTC. Amino acid sequence: CASSFRGAVNEQFF.

The table lists this clone with a count of one. The DNA of the CDR3 is TGTGCCAGCAGTGAAGATCGAGGCACTGAAGCTTTCTTT. This encodes CASSEDRGTEAFF. The rearrangement joins TRBV6-1 to TRBJ1-1; D not resolved. The CDR3 has 13 amino acids. CDR1 is MNHNS, CDR2 SASEGT, per germline. Trimming pared 1 base from V and 4 bases from J, leaving 7 bases between.

The V and J genes are TRBV24-1 and TRBJ2-3; TRBD1 is a possible D gene (6 bases). The CDR3 consists of 16 residues. Trimming left V 1 base short and J 0 bases short, with 10 bases between. Germline V gene sequence: CDR1 KGHDR, CDR2 SFDVKD. The CDR3 is CATSDFMGASTDTQYF. The CDR3 bases are TGTGCCACCAGTGATTTCATGGGGGCAAGCACAGATACGCAGTATTTT.

This rearrangement joins TRBV2 to TRBJ1-5; TRBD1 matches 8 bases. Germline V gene sequence: CDR1 SNHLY, CDR2 FYNNEI. Trimming cost V 7 bases and J 6 bases; bases outside gene matches: 8. The CDR3 is 14 amino acids. CDR3 nucleotide sequence: TGTGCCAGCAATGGACAGGGAGTCTTTCAGCCCCAGCATTTT. It encodes CASNGQGVFQPQHF.

The V call is TRBV2, the J call TRBJ1-2; D call uncertain. CDR1 SNHLY and CDR2 FYNNEI come from the germline V gene. The CDR3 has 12 residues. V was pared by 9 bases and J by 4 bases, with 12 bases between. The CDR3 DNA reads TGTGCCAGTGCCTTCGGCGGCTATGGCTACACCTTC. This codes for CASAFGGYGYTF.

This chain connects TRBV6-1 to TRBJ2-1; 9 bases map to TRBD2. Germline V gene sequence: CDR1 MNHNS, CDR2 SASEGT. V lost 2 bases, J lost 5 bases, and 4 bases stayed unmatched. The length of the CDR3 is 15 residues. In DNA, the CDR3 is TGTGCCAGCAGTGAACTAGCGGGGCCCCACAATGAGCAGTTCTTC. Translating gives CASSELAGPHNEQFF.

The chain has TRBV2 and TRBJ1-1, with D unclear. This CDR3 is built from 11 residues. Looked up from germline, CDR1 is SNHLY and CDR2 is FYNNEI. V lost 10 bases and J 4 bases, leaving 10 bases between the germline ends. The CDR3 sequence: CATIVSTEAFF. The CDR3 DNA sequence: TGTGCCACCATAGTTTCCACTGAAGCTTTCTTT.

The V call is TRBV5-1, the J call TRBJ2-7, with D unclear. The V gene lost 4 bases and the J gene lost 0 bases, with 11 bases spanning the gap. The CDR3 has 14 residues. The germline V gene has CDR1 SGHRS and CDR2 YFSETQ. The DNA of the CDR3 is TGCGCCAGCAGCCCGACACAGATCTCCTACGAGCAGTACTTC. Amino acid sequence: CASSPTQISYEQYF.

The J gene is TRBJ1-2, the V gene TRBV18; D is uncertain. CDR3 length: 15 residues. CDR1 KGHSH and CDR2 LQKENI come from the germline V gene. Trimming stripped 0 bases from V and 5 bases from J, with 13 bases between. The CDR3 sequence is CASSPPASLDYGYTF. The CDR3 region has the DNA TGTGCCAGCTCACCACCGGCTTCCCTCGATTATGGCTACACCTTC.

The chain employs TRBV9 and TRBJ2-3; 12 bases agree with TRBD2. With 4 bases clipped from V and 9 bases from J, the junction kept 9 bases outside the gene matches. Per germline, CDR1 SGDLS and CDR2 YYNGEE. There are 15 residues in the CDR3. In DNA, the CDR3 is TGTGCCAGCAGCAAAACTAGCGGGGGGACCCTCACGCAGTATTTT. Amino acids: CASSKTSGGTLTQYF.